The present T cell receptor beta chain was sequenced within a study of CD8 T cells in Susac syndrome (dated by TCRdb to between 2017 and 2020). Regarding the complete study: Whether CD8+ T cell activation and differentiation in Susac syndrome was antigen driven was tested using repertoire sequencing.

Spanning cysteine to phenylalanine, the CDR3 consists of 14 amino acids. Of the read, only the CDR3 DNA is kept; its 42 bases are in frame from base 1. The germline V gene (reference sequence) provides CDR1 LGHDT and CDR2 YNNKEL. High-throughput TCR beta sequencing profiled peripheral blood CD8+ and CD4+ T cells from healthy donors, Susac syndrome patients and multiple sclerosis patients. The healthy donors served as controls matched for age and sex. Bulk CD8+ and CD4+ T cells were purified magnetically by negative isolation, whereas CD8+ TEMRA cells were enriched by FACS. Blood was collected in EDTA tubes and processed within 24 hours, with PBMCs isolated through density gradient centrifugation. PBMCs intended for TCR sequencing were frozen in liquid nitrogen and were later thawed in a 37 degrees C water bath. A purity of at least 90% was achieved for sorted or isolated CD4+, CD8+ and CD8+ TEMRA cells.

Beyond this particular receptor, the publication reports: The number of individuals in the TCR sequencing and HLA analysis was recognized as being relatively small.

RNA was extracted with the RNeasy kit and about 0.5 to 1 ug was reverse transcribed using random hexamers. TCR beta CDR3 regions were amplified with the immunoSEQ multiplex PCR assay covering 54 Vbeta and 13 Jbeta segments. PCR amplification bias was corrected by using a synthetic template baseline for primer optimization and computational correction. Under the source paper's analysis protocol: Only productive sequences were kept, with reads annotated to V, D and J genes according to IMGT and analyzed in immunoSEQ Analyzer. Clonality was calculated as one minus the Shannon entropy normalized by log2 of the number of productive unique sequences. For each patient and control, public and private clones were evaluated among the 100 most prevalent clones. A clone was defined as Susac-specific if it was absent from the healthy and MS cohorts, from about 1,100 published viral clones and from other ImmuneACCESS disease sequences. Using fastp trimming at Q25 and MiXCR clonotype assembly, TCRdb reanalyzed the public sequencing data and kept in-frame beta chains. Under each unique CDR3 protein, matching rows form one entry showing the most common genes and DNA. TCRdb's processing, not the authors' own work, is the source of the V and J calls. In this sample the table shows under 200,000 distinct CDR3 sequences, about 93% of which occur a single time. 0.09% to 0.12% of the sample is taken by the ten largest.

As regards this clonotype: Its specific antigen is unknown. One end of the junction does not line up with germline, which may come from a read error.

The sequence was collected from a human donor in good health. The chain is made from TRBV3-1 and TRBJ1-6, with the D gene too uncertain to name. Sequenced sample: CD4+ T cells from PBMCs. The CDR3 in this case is CASGQGFHNSPLHF. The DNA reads TGTGCCAGCGGCCAAGGCTTCCATAATTCACCCCTCCACTTT.